This TCR beta chain was found in a study of T cell responses to AZD1222 COVID-19 vaccine. Clones were sequenced by immunoSEQ multiplex PCR, and TCRdb holds only the in-frame ones, with some missing. The sample shows around 100,000 clones, 90% to 95% of them seen only once. Study-wide findings and caveats: Every sample of the repertoires postdated the peak T cell response.

To note about this clone: Its antigen remains unknown.

V lost 6 bases and J 5 bases, leaving 16 bases between the germline ends. The CDR3 is 14 amino acids. The germline CDR1 and CDR2 sequences are SGHAT and FQNNGV. The gene calls are TRBV11-2 and TRBJ1-2; maybe TRBD1 (5 bases). This sequence originates from an adult in good health. Sequencing was performed on peripheral blood, taken on day 0 of AZD1222 vaccination. CDR3 in DNA: TGTGCCAGCAGGCGACCGGGACGCGGTTATGGCTACACCTTC. Its protein is CASRRPGRGYGYTF.